This entry lists 17 T cell receptor beta chains sequenced from one sample in a study of blood T cell repertoires in COVID-19. Only in-frame clones appear in the TCRdb table, and some are missing; sequencing was by immunoSEQ multiplex PCR. The sample has hundreds of thousands of clones, around 86% seen once; the top ten hold about 6.3%. The sequenced sample consisted of peripheral blood. Source of these receptors: a woman between 50 and 59 years old with COVID-19, enrolled during active disease.

The gene calls are TRBV2 and TRBJ2-7; the match to TRBD2 covers 9 bases. Germline trimming cut 5 bases from V and 4 bases from J; bases unmatched to any gene: 9. Germline CDR1 SNHLY, CDR2 FYNNEI. The CDR3 runs to 15 residues. CDR3 DNA sequence: TGTGCCAGCAGTTATGATAGCGGGAGTTTTTACGAGCAGTACTTC. This translates into CASSYDSGSFYEQYF.

This sequence joins TRBV4-2 and TRBJ2-3, with 10 bases that match TRBD2. Trimming cost V 1 base and J 4 bases; bases outside gene matches: 8. CDR1 is LGHNA, CDR2 YNFKEQ, per germline. CDR3 size: 17 residues. The CDR3 spells CASSQGRLAGVPDTQYF. CDR3 bases: TGTGCCAGCAGCCAAGGCCGGCTAGCGGGAGTTCCAGATACGCAGTATTTT.

This clone was seen only once. This sequence joins TRBV27 and TRBJ2-7; 12 nucleotides align to TRBD1. V lost 6 bases, J lost 7 bases, and 10 bases stayed unmatched. Looked up from germline, CDR1 is MNHEY and CDR2 is SMNVEV (reference sequence). The CDR3 runs 15 residues. CDR3 coding DNA: TGTGCCAGCAGAGAACTCGGGACAGGGGGCCTTGAGCAGTACTTC. Its protein product is CASRELGTGGLEQYF.

This chain connects TRBV3-1 (or the pseudogene TRBV3-2) to TRBJ1-5; D possibly corresponds to TRBD1 (6 bases). Trimming removed 3 bases at V and 2 bases at J, with 14 bases between. The length of the CDR3 is 16 residues. The germline V gene encodes CDR1 LGHDT and CDR2 YNNKEL (reference sequence). CDR3 DNA: TGTGCCAGCAGCCACCATACAGGGTATGGCAATCAGCCCCAGCATTTT. As protein: CASSHHTGYGNQPQHF.

This chain connects TRBV4-3 to TRBJ2-7; possible D gene TRBD2, 6 bases. The CDR3 length is 16 residues. Germline lookup yields CDR1 LGHNA and CDR2 YSLEER. Deletions cut 2 bases from V and 4 bases from J, with 18 bases between. CDR3 nucleotide sequence: TGCGCCAGCAGCCAATTAAAGGGCCCCGGGGGATACGAGCAGTACTTC. Its translation is CASSQLKGPGGYEQYF.

V and J are TRBV7-9 and TRBJ1-5; 10 bases are shared with TRBD1. From germline, CDR1 is SEHNR and CDR2 FQNEAQ (reference sequence). CDR3 length: 18 amino acids. J was trimmed by 0 bases and V by 6 bases; bases with no gene match: 11. DNA for the CDR3: TGTGCCAGCAGTCAGGGACAGGGGTTTTTCCTTAGCAATCAGCCCCAGCATTTT. It specifies CASSQGQGFFLSNQPQHF.

This clone has only one observation. This rearrangement joins TRBV21-1 to TRBJ2-1; the table calls TRBD2, which could not be checked here. TRBV21-1 is described as a pseudogene. This CDR3 has 15 residues. CDR3: CASIPPRGHYNEQFF. CDR3 in DNA: TGTGCCAGCATCCCACCACGGGGTCATTACAATGAGCAGTTCTTC.

This chain links TRBV5-1 with TRBJ2-2, with 8 bases matching TRBD1. The junction had 8 bases not matched to a gene; V was cut back by 4 bases and J by 3 bases. The CDR3 is 16 amino acids. The germline V gene encodes CDR1 SGHRS and CDR2 YFSETQ. The CDR3 protein is CASSPSRTGYTGELFF. The CDR3 DNA reads as TGCGCCAGCAGCCCTTCTAGGACAGGGTACACCGGGGAGCTGTTTTTT. Together with reference TRBV5-1 and TRBJ2-2, the CDR3 gives the full variable domain: KAGVTQTPRYLIKTRGQQVTLSCSPISGHRSVSWYQQTPGQGLQFLFEYFSETQRNKGNFPGRFSGRQFSNSRSEMNVSTLELGDSALYLCASSPSRTGYTGELFFGEGSRLTVL.

The chain carries TRBV7-3 and TRBJ2-1, with 10 bases aligning to TRBD2. Germline loops: CDR1 SGHTA, CDR2 FQGTGA. V trimming: 5 bases; J trimming: 6 bases; junction bases outside the gene matches: 10. This CDR3 region has 16 residues. CDR3 protein: CASSLGPSGGLNEQFF. The CDR3 DNA reads as TGTGCCAGCAGCCTAGGGCCTAGCGGGGGCCTCAATGAGCAGTTCTTC.

The CDR3 protein is CASRSRSLAGVTDTQYF. DNA of the CDR3: TGTGCAAGTCGCTCCCGGTCGCTAGCGGGAGTGACAGATACGCAGTATTTT. The chain joins TRBV12-2 to TRBJ2-3; TRBD2, the table's D call, was not compared with the DNA. TRBV12-2 is a pseudogene locus. This CDR3 is built from 17 residues.

The chain carries TRBV6-5 and TRBJ1-1; D is unclear. The length of the CDR3 is 13 residues. Germline loops: CDR1 MNHEY, CDR2 SVGAGI. Trimming cost V 8 bases and J 0 bases, with 10 bases left between them. The CDR3 DNA reads as TGTGCCAGCCGGAGGACGGTGAACACTGAAGCTTTCTTT. It yields the protein CASRRTVNTEAFF.

This clone came up once. The chain has TRBV30 and TRBJ1-2; D is perhaps TRBD1 (5 bases). Germline CDR1 GTSNPN, CDR2 SVGIG (reference sequence). The CDR3 extends over 13 amino acids. V lost 0 bases and J lost 6, with 11 bases in between. The CDR3 spells CAWSVGRANGYTF. In DNA form, the CDR3 reads TGTGCCTGGAGTGTAGGCAGGGCAAATGGCTACACCTTC. The full variable domain, completed using reference TRBV30 and TRBJ1-2, is SQTIHQWPATLVQPVGSPLSLECTVEGTSNPNLYWYRQAAGRGLQLLFYSVGIGQISSEVPQNLSASRPQDRQFILSSKKLLLSDSGFYLCAWSVGRANGYTFGSGTRLTVV.

The rearrangement links TRBV6-5 to TRBJ2-1, with a possible D match to TRBD1 (6 bases). In germline, CDR1 is MNHEY, CDR2 SVGAGI. V shed 6 bases and J shed 7 bases, with 10 bases lying between them. The CDR3 loop spans 12 amino acids. The CDR3 reads CASRGQLNEQFF. The CDR3 bases are TGTGCCAGCAGAGGACAGCTTAATGAGCAGTTCTTC.

As for this clone: Other DNA sequences in the sample encode the same CDR3. CDR3 protein: CASSIGTSGRYEQYF. The CDR3 DNA reads TGTGCCAGTAGTATAGGGACTAGCGGGAGGTACGAGCAGTACTTC. The gene calls are TRBV19 and TRBJ2-7, with 14 bases fitting TRBD2. The V gene end was trimmed by 1 base and the J gene end by 4 bases; junction bases not matched to a gene: 0. The CDR3 loop spans 15 amino acids. CDR1 LNHDA and CDR2 SQIVND come from the germline V gene (reference sequence).

The sample holds one count of this clone. The genes are TRBV15 and TRBJ2-7; 12 bases match TRBD1. Germline V gene data show CDR1 as LNHNV and CDR2 as YYDKDF (reference sequence). The CDR3 loop spans 17 amino acids. The V gene end was trimmed by 1 base and the J gene end by 6 bases; junction bases not matched to a gene: 10. The CDR3 DNA sequence: TGTGCCACCAGCAGAGCGGCTCGAGGGACAGGGGGCGGCGAGCAGTACTTC. Its translation is CATSRAARGTGGGEQYF.

The chain uses TRBV18 and TRBJ2-1; D remains ambiguous. The V gene's germline CDR1 is KGHSH and CDR2 LQKENI. The V gene lost 5 bases and the J gene lost 0 bases, with 5 bases spanning the gap. This CDR3 has 13 amino acids. The CDR3 DNA follows: TGTGCCAGCTCATCGAGCTCCTACAATGAGCAGTTCTTC. It translates to CASSSSSYNEQFF.

The chain carries TRBV9 and TRBJ2-7; 9 nucleotides match TRBD2. Germline trimming cut 4 bases from V and 3 bases from J; bases unmatched to any gene: 5. The CDR3 runs 14 residues. In germline, CDR1 is SGDLS, CDR2 YYNGEE. The CDR3 here is CASSQGLADYEQYF. In nucleotides, the CDR3 is TGTGCCAGCAGCCAGGGACTAGCAGACTACGAGCAGTACTTC.